This T cell receptor beta chain appears in the sequencing data of a study of cytomegalovirus exposure and HLA in healthy donors. The CDR3 covers 16 residues. Germline CDR1 is LGHNA and CDR2 is YNFKEQ. V shed 3 bases and J 1 base; nucleotides not matched to a gene: 5. This clone was seen only once. The PCR had 60 Vbeta and 13 Jbeta primers. Some clones are missing from TCRdb's copy, which holds only in-frame ones; the method was immunoSEQ multiplex PCR. Of about 130,000 clones in the sample, over 60% are singletons; the top ten hold 2.5% to 3.5%. This chain connects TRBV4-2 to TRBJ2-2; TRBD1 matches at 7 bases. Sequenced material: PBMCs. This receptor was identified in a man in his forties in good health and CMV-seronegative. The CDR3 spells CASSHVGTENTGELFF. The CDR3 nucleotides are TGTGCCAGCAGCCACGTAGGGACAGAGAACACCGGGGAGCTGTTTTTT.